The 3 T cell receptor beta chains below all came from one sample that was sequenced in a study of cytomegalovirus exposure and HLA in healthy donors. 60 Vbeta and 13 Jbeta primers were used in PCR. Profiling relied on immunoSEQ multiplex PCR, and the TCRdb table lists in-frame clones only, not all of them. The top ten hold 6% to 8.5% of the sample, which has 130,000 or so clones, 65% to 75% seen once. What was sequenced was PBMCs. Every receptor here comes from a man aged 35 to 55 in good health and CMV-seropositive.

The chain couples TRBV13 to TRBJ2-7, with 13 bases matching TRBD2. Germline V lookup: CDR1 PRHDT, CDR2 FYEKMQ (reference sequence). V gave up 5 bases and J gave up 5 bases; unmatched junction bases: 6. This CDR3 is 15 amino acids long. As DNA, the CDR3 is TGTGCCAGCAGCCCCCCAGGACTAGCGGGAGACGAGCAGTACTTC. Translating it yields CASSPPGLAGDEQYF.

The chain joins TRBV27 to TRBJ2-1, with 9 bases aligning to TRBD2. Losses at the gene ends were 5 bases for V and 7 bases for J; bases not matched to a gene: 6. There are 14 residues in the CDR3. Germline V gives CDR1 MNHEY, CDR2 SMNVEV (reference sequence). The CDR3 bases are TGTGCCAGCAGTCGAGCGGGAGGAAAAAATGAGCAGTTCTTC. Residues: CASSRAGGKNEQFF.

The J gene is TRBJ2-7, the V gene TRBV5-4, with D perhaps matching TRBD1 (6 bases). Per germline, CDR1 SGHNT and CDR2 YYREEE (reference sequence). V dropped 2 bases and J dropped 2 bases, with 17 bases sitting between them. CDR3 length: 16 amino acids. CDR3 nucleotide sequence: TGTGCCAGCAGCTTCCCGCCGGACAGCAATACCTACGAGCAGTACTTC. Translated: CASSFPPDSNTYEQYF.